The 7 T cell receptor beta chains listed next were all sequenced from one sample in a study of blood T cell repertoires in COVID-19. Repertoires were generated with immunoSEQ multiplex PCR, while TCRdb's copy carries only in-frame clones and drops some. The table lists about 350,000 clones, 70% to 90% of them singletons. The sequencing input was peripheral blood. The receptors come from an older woman with COVID-19, enrolled during active disease.

The V call is TRBV30, the J call TRBJ1-1; D unclear. Germline CDR1 reads GTSNPN; CDR2 reads SVGIG (reference sequence). This CDR3 has 14 residues. Trimming cost V 6 bases and J 2 bases, with 16 bases left between them. The CDR3 region has the DNA TGTGCCTGTCAACCTTCGTCAGGAAACACTGAAGCTTTCTTT. This gives the protein CACQPSSGNTEAFF.

The V gene is TRBV7-2, the J gene TRBJ2-5, with D perhaps TRBD1 (6 bases). Germline loops: CDR1 SGHTA, CDR2 FQGNSA. V lost 7 bases, J lost 2 bases, and 14 bases lay in between. The CDR3 is made up of 14 amino acids. CDR3 coding DNA: TGTGCCAGCAAGGTCGGGACAACACAAGAGACCCAGTACTTC. It codes for CASKVGTTQETQYF.

This rearrangement joins TRBV10-3 to TRBJ1-1; 10 positions match TRBD1. Unmatched junction bases numbered 8, after V lost 10 bases and J lost 0 bases. Germline assignment: CDR1 ENHRY and CDR2 SYGVKD. The CDR3 totals 15 residues. CDR3: CATLDRGRVNTEAFF. The CDR3, as DNA: TGTGCCACCCTGGACAGGGGGAGGGTGAACACTGAAGCTTTCTTT.

The chain links TRBV4-3 to TRBJ2-7; 8 nucleotides match TRBD2. V shed 5 bases and J 7 bases; nucleotides not matched to a gene: 4. The CDR3 consists of 12 residues. Germline CDR1 LGHNA, CDR2 YSLEER. CDR3 in DNA: TGCGCCAGCAGCGCGGGGGGCGGAGAGCAGTACTTC. As protein: CASSAGGGEQYF.

The genes are TRBV5-1 and TRBJ2-3, with D possibly being TRBD1 (5 bases). The V end lost 0 bases, the J end lost 5 bases, and 16 bases lay between the germline ends. The CDR3 loop spans 16 amino acids. CDR1 SGHRS and CDR2 YFSETQ come from the germline V gene. The CDR3 reads CASSLGLGDKGDTQYF. CDR3 bases: TGCGCCAGCAGCTTGGGTCTAGGGGATAAGGGAGATACGCAGTATTTT. The full variable domain, its missing parts supplied by reference TRBV5-1 and TRBJ2-3, is KAGVTQTPRYLIKTRGQQVTLSCSPISGHRSVSWYQQTPGQGLQFLFEYFSETQRNKGNFPGRFSGRQFSNSRSEMNVSTLELGDSALYLCASSLGLGDKGDTQYFGPGTRLTVL.

The chain joins TRBV6-1 to TRBJ1-1, with 8 bases aligning to TRBD1. J gave up 4 bases and V 5 bases, and 6 bases lay outside the gene matches. The CDR3 is 14 amino acids. Per germline, CDR1 MNHNS and CDR2 SASEGT. The CDR3 loop is CASSLDRDGTEAFF. CDR3 DNA: TGTGCCAGCAGTCTGGACAGGGATGGCACTGAAGCTTTCTTT.

V usage is TRBV30 and J usage is TRBJ2-3; D is possibly TRBD1 (6 bases). The CDR3 runs 15 residues. V was pared by 0 bases and J by 0 bases, with 10 bases between. Germline V gene data show CDR1 as GTSNPN and CDR2 as SVGIG (reference sequence). This CDR3 is CAWSVMGASTDTQYF. The CDR3 DNA sequence: TGTGCCTGGAGTGTGATGGGGGCTAGCACAGATACGCAGTATTTT.